This T cell receptor beta chain was retrieved from a study of cytomegalovirus exposure and HLA in healthy donors. The PCR employed 60 Vbeta primers together with 13 Jbeta primers. Here immunoSEQ multiplex PCR was the method, and the copy in TCRdb shows in-frame clones only, minus some. The sample has roughly 180,000 clones, roughly 80% seen once. In the case of this clone: The antigen is unknown.

Unmatched junction bases numbered 11, after V lost 2 bases and J lost 2 bases. The CDR3 runs 18 residues. CDR1 and CDR2 (germline): SGHRS, YFSETQ. Study-wide results and caveats: TCR beta chains numbering more than 150 were designated cytomegalovirus-associated.

This chain joins TRBV5-1 and TRBJ2-5; 11 bases line up with TRBD2. Material: PBMCs. The clonotype comes from a boy between 10 and 17 years old in good health and CMV-seronegative. As DNA, the CDR3 is TGCGCCAGCAGCTTATTAGCGGGGGGGCCCGGAGGGCAAGAGACCCAGTACTTC. It encodes CASSLLAGGPGGQETQYF.